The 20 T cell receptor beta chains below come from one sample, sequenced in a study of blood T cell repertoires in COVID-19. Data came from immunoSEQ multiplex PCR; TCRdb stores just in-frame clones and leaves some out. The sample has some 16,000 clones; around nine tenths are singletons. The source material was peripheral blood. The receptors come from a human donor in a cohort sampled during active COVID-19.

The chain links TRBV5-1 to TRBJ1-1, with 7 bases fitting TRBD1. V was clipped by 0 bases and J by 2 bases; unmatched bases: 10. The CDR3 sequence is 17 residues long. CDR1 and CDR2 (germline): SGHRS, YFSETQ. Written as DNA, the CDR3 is TGCGCCAGCAGCTTGGATATTCGGGACAGTGGAAACACTGAAGCTTTCTTT. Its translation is CASSLDIRDSGNTEAFF.

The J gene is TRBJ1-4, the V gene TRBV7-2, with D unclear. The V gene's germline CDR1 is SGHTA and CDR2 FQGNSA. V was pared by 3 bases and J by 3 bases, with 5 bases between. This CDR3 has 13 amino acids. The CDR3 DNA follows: TGTGCCAGCAGCTTGGCTCCTAATGAAAAACTGTTTTTT. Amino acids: CASSLAPNEKLFF.

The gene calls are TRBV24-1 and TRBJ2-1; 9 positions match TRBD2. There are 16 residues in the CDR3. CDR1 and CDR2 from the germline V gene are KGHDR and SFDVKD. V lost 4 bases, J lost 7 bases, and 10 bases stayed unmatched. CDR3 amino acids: CATSDPRGGALNEQFF. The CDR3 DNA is TGTGCCACCAGTGACCCGCGCGGGGGGGCCTTAAATGAGCAGTTCTTC.

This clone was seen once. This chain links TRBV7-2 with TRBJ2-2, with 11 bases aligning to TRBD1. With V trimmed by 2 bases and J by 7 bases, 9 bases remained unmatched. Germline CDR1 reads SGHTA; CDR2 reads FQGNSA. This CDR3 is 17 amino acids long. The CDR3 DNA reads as TGTGCCAGCAGCTTAATGGGAGGACAGGGGGCGAGCGGGGAGCTGTTTTTT. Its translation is CASSLMGGQGASGELFF.

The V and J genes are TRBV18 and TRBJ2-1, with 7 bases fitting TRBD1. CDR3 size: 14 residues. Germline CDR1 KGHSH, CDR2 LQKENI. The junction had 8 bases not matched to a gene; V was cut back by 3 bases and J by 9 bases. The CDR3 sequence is CASSPGQIGGEQFF. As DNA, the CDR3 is TGTGCCAGCTCACCGGGACAGATAGGCGGTGAGCAGTTCTTC.

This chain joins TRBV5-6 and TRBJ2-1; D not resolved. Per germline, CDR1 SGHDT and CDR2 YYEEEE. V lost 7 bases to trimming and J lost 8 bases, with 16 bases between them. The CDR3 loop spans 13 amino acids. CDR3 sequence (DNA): TGTGCCAGCGGTGATCAGTTTTCCGATGAGCAGTTCTTC. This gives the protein CASGDQFSDEQFF. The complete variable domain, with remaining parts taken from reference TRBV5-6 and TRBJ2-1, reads DAGVTQSPTHLIKTRGQQVTLRCSPKSGHDTVSWYQQALGQGPQFIFQYYEEEERQRGNFPDRFSGHQFPNYSSELNVNALLLGDSALYLCASGDQFSDEQFFGPGTRLTVL.

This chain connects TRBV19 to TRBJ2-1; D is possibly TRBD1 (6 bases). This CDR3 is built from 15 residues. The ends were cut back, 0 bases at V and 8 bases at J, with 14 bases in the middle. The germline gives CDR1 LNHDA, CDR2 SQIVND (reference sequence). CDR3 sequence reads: CASSIDEGQSHEQFF. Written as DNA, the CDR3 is TGTGCCAGTAGTATAGATGAGGGACAAAGCCATGAGCAGTTCTTC. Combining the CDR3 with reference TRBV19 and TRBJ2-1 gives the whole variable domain DGGITQSPKYLFRKEGQNVTLSCEQNLNHDAMYWYRQDPGQGLRLIYYSQIVNDFQKGDIAEGYSVSREKKESFPLTVTSAQKNPTAFYLCASSIDEGQSHEQFFGPGTRLTVL.

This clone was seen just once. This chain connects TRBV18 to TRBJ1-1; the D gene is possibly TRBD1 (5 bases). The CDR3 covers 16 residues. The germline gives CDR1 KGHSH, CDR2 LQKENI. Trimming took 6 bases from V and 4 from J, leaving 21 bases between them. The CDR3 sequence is CASSAQGGIRGTEAFF. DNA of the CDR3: TGTGCCAGCTCCGCCCAGGGAGGAATTCGGGGCACTGAAGCTTTCTTT.

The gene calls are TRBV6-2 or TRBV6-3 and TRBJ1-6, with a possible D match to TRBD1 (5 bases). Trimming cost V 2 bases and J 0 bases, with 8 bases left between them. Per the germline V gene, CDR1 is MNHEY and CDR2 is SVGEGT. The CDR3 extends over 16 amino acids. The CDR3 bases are TGTGCCAGCAGTTACCGGGGGGGCTCCTATAATTCACCCCTCCACTTT. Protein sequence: CASSYRGGSYNSPLHF.

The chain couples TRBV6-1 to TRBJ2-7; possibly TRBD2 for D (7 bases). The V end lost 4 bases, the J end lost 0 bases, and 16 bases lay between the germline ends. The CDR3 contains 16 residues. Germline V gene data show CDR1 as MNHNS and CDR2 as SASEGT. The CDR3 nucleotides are TGTGCCAGCAGTGTTGATGGGGGGGCCTACTCCTACGAGCAGTACTTC. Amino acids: CASSVDGGAYSYEQYF.

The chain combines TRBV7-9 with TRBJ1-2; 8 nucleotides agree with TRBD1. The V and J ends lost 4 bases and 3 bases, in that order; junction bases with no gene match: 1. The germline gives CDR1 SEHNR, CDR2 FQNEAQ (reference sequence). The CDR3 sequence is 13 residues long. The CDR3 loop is CASSSGQDYGYTF. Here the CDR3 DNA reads TGTGCCAGCAGCTCGGGACAGGACTATGGCTACACCTTC.

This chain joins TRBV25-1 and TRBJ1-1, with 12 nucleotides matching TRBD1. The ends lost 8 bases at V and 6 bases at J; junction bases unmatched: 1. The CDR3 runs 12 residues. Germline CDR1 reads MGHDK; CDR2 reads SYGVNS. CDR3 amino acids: CASRDRGPEAFF. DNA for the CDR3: TGTGCCAGCCGGGACAGGGGGCCTGAAGCTTTCTTT.

The CDR3 loop is CSVRVTGDQPQHF. The CDR3 DNA reads TGCAGCGTTCGCGTGACAGGCGATCAGCCCCAGCATTTT. V gene TRBV29-1 combines with J gene TRBJ1-5; D might be TRBD1 (6 bases). The ends were cut back, 5 bases at V and 5 bases at J, with 13 bases in the middle. Germline CDR1 and CDR2: SQVTM and ANQGSEA. The CDR3 sequence is 13 residues long.

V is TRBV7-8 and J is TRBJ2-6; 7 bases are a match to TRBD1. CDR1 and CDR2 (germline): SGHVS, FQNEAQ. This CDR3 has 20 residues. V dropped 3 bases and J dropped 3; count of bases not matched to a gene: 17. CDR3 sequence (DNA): TGTGCCAGCAGCTTTCCACAGGGGCTGTTAGGGGCCCGTGGGGCCAACGTCCTGACTTTC. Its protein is CASSFPQGLLGARGANVLTF.

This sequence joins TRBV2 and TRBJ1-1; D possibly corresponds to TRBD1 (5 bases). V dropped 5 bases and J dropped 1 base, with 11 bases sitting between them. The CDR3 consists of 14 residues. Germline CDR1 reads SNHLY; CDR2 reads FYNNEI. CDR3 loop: CASSNNRPNTEAFF. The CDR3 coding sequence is TGTGCCAGCAGTAACAACAGGCCGAACACTGAAGCTTTCTTT.

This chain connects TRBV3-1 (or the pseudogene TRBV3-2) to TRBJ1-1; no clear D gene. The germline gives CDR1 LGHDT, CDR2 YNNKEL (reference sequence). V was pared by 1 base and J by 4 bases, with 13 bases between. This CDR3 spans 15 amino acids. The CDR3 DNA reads TGTGCCAGCAGCCAAGGAAGAGCGCAGCCCACTGAAGCTTTCTTT. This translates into CASSQGRAQPTEAFF.

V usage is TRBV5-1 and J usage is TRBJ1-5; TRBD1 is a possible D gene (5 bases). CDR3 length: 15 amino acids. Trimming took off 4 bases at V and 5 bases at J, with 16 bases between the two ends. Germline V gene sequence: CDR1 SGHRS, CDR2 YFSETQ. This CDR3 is CASSPAGKADQPQHF. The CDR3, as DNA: TGCGCCAGCAGCCCGGCAGGGAAGGCGGATCAGCCCCAGCATTTT.

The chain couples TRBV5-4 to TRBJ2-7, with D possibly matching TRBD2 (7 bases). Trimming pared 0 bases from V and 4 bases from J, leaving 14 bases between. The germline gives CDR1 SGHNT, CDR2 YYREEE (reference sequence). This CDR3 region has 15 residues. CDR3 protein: CASSLGVGGQYEQYF. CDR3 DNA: TGTGCCAGCAGCTTGGGAGTCGGGGGGCAGTACGAGCAGTACTTC.

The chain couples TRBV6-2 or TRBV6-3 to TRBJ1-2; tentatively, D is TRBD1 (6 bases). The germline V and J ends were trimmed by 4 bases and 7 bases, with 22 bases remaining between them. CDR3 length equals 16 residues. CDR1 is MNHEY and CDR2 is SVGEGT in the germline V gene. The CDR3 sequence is CASSSPRQVRDRGYTF. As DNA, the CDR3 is TGTGCCAGCAGTTCTCCTCGACAGGTTCGGGATCGTGGCTACACCTTC.

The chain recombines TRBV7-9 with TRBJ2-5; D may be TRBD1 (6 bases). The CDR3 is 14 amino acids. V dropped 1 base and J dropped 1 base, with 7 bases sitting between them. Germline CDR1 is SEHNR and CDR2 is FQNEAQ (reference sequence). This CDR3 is CASSLGTAQETQYF. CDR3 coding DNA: TGTGCCAGCAGCTTAGGGACAGCCCAAGAGACCCAGTACTTC.